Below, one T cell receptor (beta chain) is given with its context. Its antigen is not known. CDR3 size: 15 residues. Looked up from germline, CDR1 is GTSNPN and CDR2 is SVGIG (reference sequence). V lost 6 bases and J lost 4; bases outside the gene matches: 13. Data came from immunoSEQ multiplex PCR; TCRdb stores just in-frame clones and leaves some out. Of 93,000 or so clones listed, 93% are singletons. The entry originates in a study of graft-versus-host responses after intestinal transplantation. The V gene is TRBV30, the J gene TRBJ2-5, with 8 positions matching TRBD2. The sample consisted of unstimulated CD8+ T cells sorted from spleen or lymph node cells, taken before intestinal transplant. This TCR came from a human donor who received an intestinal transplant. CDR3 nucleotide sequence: TGTGCCTGCTTATTATGGCGGGGGGCACCAGAGACCCAGTACTTC. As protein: CACLLWRGAPETQYF.